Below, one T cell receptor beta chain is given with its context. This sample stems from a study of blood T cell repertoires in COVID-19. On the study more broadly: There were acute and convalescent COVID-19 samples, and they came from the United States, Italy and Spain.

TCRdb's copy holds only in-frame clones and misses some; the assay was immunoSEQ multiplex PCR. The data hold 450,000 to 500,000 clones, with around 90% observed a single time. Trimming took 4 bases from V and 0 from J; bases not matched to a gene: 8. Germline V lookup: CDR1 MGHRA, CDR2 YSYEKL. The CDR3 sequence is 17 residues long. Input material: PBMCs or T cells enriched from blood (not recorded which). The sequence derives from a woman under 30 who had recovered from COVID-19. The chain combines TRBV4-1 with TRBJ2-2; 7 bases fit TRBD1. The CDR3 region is CASSRPPGTANTGELFF. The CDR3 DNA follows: TGCGCCAGCAGCCGCCCCCCAGGGACAGCGAACACCGGGGAGCTGTTTTTT.